This T cell receptor (beta chain) was observed in a study of regulatory T cells in long-lasting Graves disease. V lost 5 bases and J 6 bases, leaving 11 bases between the germline ends. The germline V gene has CDR1 KGHSH and CDR2 LQKENI. The CDR3 is 13 residues long. Time point indicated: newly diagnosed GD, antithyroid drugs for less than 3 months. Making the TCR library involved RNA that had been extracted from PBMCs. Roughly 8.2-milliliter peripheral blood samples went into EDTA tubes. The TCR beta library used iRepertoire HTBI primers with Arm-PCR amplification of CDR3. TCRdb reanalysed the multiplex PCR reads using MiXCR and keeps one entry per CDR3 protein. The sample records 450,000 to 600,000 distinct CDR3 sequences, about 17% being singletons. These data were likewise used in another study, on T cells in Graves' hyperthyroidism and ophthalmopathy.

Material: peripheral blood mononuclear cells (PBMCs), obtained at new diagnosis, from a patient treated with antithyroid drugs. V and J are TRBV18 and TRBJ2-4, with D possibly matching TRBD2 (5 bases). The sequence was collected from a man aged 40-55 years with Graves disease. The CDR3 DNA follows: TGTGCCAGCTCAACTAGGAGTACAAACATTCAGTACTTC. This codes for CASSTRSTNIQYF.